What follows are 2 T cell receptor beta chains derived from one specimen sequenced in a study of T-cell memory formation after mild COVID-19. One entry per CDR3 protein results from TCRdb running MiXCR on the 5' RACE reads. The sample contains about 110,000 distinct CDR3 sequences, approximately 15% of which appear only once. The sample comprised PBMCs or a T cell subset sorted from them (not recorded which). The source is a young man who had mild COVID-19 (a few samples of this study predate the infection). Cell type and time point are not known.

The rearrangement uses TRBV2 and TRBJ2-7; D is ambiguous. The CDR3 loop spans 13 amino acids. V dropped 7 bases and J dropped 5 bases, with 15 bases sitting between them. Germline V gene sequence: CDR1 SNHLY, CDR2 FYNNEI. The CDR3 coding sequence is TGTGCCAGCACCTCCTGGTCAACAGACGAGCAGTACTTC. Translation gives CASTSWSTDEQYF.

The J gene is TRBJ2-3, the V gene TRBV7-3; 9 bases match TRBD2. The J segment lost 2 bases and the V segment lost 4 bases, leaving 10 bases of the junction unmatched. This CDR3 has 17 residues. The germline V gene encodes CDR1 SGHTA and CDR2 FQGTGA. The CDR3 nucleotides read TGTGCCAGCAGCTCCAGTATAGCGGGGGAGCTCACAGATACGCAGTATTTT. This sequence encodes CASSSSIAGELTDTQYF.